This T cell receptor beta chain comes out of a study of T cells in Graves' hyperthyroidism and ophthalmopathy. Overall study: The authors collected peripheral blood at initial diagnosis, before any treatment. Overall study results and limits: Model predictions of ophthalmopathy came a median approximately 6.5 months before onset.

The junction had 22 bases not matched to a gene; V was cut back by 2 bases and J by 10 bases. The germline V gene encodes CDR1 SGHVS and CDR2 FNYEAQ. This CDR3 is built from 20 residues. The source material, RNA transcripts, was used to amplify TCR beta CDR3 regions. In the first-round RT-PCR of the TCR CDR3, the HTBI primer set was used. TCRdb reprocessed the multiplex PCR reads with MiXCR, giving one entry per CDR3 protein. Among roughly 700,000 distinct CDR3 sequences listed, approximately 40% were seen once. This clonotype appeared many times. What it binds is not known. The hyperthyroidism was newly diagnosed and had lasted under 2 months; the patients were aged 18 to 65. The study excluded patients with uncontrolled infection, other autoimmune disease, pregnancy or lactation.

The sequence was obtained from a woman in her 40s with Graves' hyperthyroidism. The chain uses TRBV7-6 and TRBJ1-6, with TRBD1 matching over 8 bases. Material: blood. The CDR3 DNA follows: TGTGCCAGCAGCTTAAGTTTTCGGGCTGGGCTGGACAGGGTCGGATCACCCCTCCACTTT. It is translated as CASSLSFRAGLDRVGSPLHF.